This T cell receptor beta chain was sequenced in a study of CD8 T cells in ankylosing spondylitis. Study observations and caveats: CD8+ by phenotype, disease-linked clones were relatively rare in peripheral blood. Ankylosing spondylitis blood appeared to carry a characteristic TCR beta motif of several highly homologous variants. Past studies reported some motif variants in reactive arthritis synovial fluid and blood.

This clonotype occurred many times. Its antigen is currently unknown. V lost 0 bases to trimming and J lost 6 bases; unmatched junction nucleotides: 10. CDR3 length: 17 amino acids. The germline V gene has CDR1 LGHNA and CDR2 YSLEER. Preparation of TCR beta libraries was done by quantitative 5'-RACE with molecular barcodes. TCRdb redid the calling of the 5' RACE reads with MiXCR, one entry per CDR3 protein. The sample yields roughly 150,000 distinct CDR3 sequences, under 35% seen once. The sequencing input was synovial fluid, either unsorted or a sorted T cell fraction (not recorded which). The chain couples TRBV4-3 to TRBJ2-1; 8 nucleotides match TRBD1. This TCR derives from a male donor with ankylosing spondylitis. CDR3 protein: CASSQDLPGGSLNEQFF. Here the CDR3 DNA reads TGCGCCAGCAGCCAAGATCTCCCAGGGGGCTCGCTCAATGAGCAGTTCTTC.